One and the same sample provided the 5 T cell receptor beta chains below, sequenced in a study of PD-L1 blockade in urothelial cancer. Indicated time point: peripheral blood 6 weeks after treatment start. Method: immunoSEQ multiplex PCR; TCRdb's copy keeps in-frame clones and lacks some. This sample has about 120,000 clones, with 86% found just once. Sample: PBMCs, taken around atezolizumab (anti-PD-L1) treatment. The receptors were sampled from a man aged 45 to 65 with urothelial cancer.

The V call is TRBV9, the J call TRBJ2-3; D perhaps matches TRBD2 (6 bases). From germline, CDR1 is SGDLS and CDR2 YYNGEE. The CDR3 loop spans 16 amino acids. V lost 0 bases and J 0 bases, leaving 11 bases between the germline ends. CDR3 sequence: CASSVGGSGSTDTQYF. The DNA for the CDR3 is TGTGCCAGCAGCGTAGGTGGTAGCGGAAGCACAGATACGCAGTATTTT.

The chain recombines TRBV15 with TRBJ2-1, with 7 bases lining up with TRBD2. Germline V gives CDR1 LNHNV, CDR2 YYDKDF (reference sequence). The CDR3 is 12 residues long. Losses at the gene ends were 11 bases for V and 7 bases for J; bases not matched to a gene: 8. The CDR3 coding sequence is TGTGCCGCGGGGGACCGGTGGAATGAGCAGTTCTTC. Amino acid sequence: CAAGDRWNEQFF.

The V gene is TRBV6-1, the J gene TRBJ1-4; D is undetermined. Germline-derived CDR1 and CDR2 are MNHNS and SASEGT. V lost 3 bases to trimming and J lost 6 bases, with 8 bases between them. This CDR3 is 13 amino acids long. For the CDR3, the DNA is TGTGCCAGCAGTGACCAGATTCATGAAAAACTGTTTTTT. Translation gives CASSDQIHEKLFF.

The CDR3 DNA follows: TGTGCCAGCAGCCGGACAGAGATGAACACTGAAGCTTTCTTT. It specifies CASSRTEMNTEAFF. The rearrangement uses TRBV6-6 and TRBJ1-1, with D perhaps TRBD1 (6 bases). V was trimmed by 6 bases and J by 0 bases, leaving 11 bases between them. There are 14 residues in the CDR3. Germline-derived CDR1 and CDR2 are MNHNY and SVGAGI (reference sequence).

The chain employs TRBV5-1 and TRBJ2-7; TRBD2 aligns across 11 bases. The CDR3 is made up of 18 amino acids. V was clipped by 2 bases and J by 3 bases; unmatched bases: 13. CDR1 and CDR2 from the germline V gene are SGHRS and YFSETQ. The CDR3 reads CASSLTSGSLSIGYEQYF. CDR3 DNA: TGCGCCAGCAGCTTAACTAGCGGGAGTCTTAGTATCGGCTACGAGCAGTACTTC.